Below, one T cell receptor beta chain is given with its context. The antigen remains undetermined. Isolated RNA was reverse transcribed into cDNA used as the sequencing template. Data came from immunoSEQ multiplex PCR; TCRdb stores just in-frame clones and leaves some out. The data contain 37,000 or so clones, around half of them singletons. CD25+CD127- cells were sorted from CD4+ cells in four or five patients. Alopecia areata patients had lesional scalp punch biopsies and peripheral blood taken from them. PBMCs provided sorted CD4+ and CD8+ T cells. This entry comes from a study of CD8+ T cells in alopecia areata. Findings and caveats of the study: Mice showed TCR sharing more clearly than patients did, possibly owing to HLA.

This CDR3 spans 15 amino acids. Germline CDR1 SGHTA, CDR2 FQGTGA. V trimming: 5 bases; J trimming: 2 bases; junction bases outside the gene matches: 5. Material for sequencing was CD4+ Tregs sorted from blood. The chain employs TRBV7-3 and TRBJ2-2, with 7 bases identical to TRBD2. This receptor was obtained from a human donor with alopecia areata. This CDR3 reads CASSRGDRNTGELFF. The CDR3 DNA sequence: TGTGCCAGCAGCCGGGGGGACCGAAACACCGGGGAGCTGTTTTTT. Full variable domain (outside the CDR3, taken from reference TRBV7-3 and TRBJ2-2): GAGVSQTPSNKVTEKGKYVELRCDPISGHTALYWYRQSLGQGPEFLIYFQGTGAADDSGLPNDRFFAVRPEGSVSTLKIQRTERGDSAVYLCASSRGDRNTGELFFGEGSRLTVL.